The 23 T cell receptor beta chains listed next were all sequenced from one sample in a study of early T cells in non-severe SARS-CoV-2 infection. MiXCR, run by TCRdb on the 5' RACE reads, gives a single entry per CDR3 protein. Of about 62,000 distinct CDR3 sequences in the sample, more than 9% are singletons; the top ten hold less than 1.5%. The sequenced sample was whole blood. The origin of the receptors is an adult who was a healthcare worker with PCR-confirmed SARS-CoV-2 infection or an uninfected control (not recorded which).

This clonotype was counted many times. V usage is TRBV9 and J usage is TRBJ1-2; the D is unclear. The CDR3 is 13 amino acids. Germline V gene sequence: CDR1 SGDLS, CDR2 YYNGEE. The V and J ends lost 0 bases and 3 bases respectively, with 6 bases between them. The CDR3, as DNA: TGTGCCAGCAGCGTAGACGTTGACTATGGCTACACCTTC. Amino acid sequence: CASSVDVDYGYTF.

V and J are TRBV19 and TRBJ2-5; D may be TRBD1 or TRBD2 (5 bases each). The germline V and J ends were trimmed by 3 bases and 2 bases, with 7 bases remaining between them. This CDR3 contains 13 residues. Germline V gene lookup returns CDR1 LNHDA and CDR2 SQIVND (reference sequence). CDR3 bases: TGTGCCAGTAGTATGGGACGGCAAGAGACCCAGTACTTC. Protein product: CASSMGRQETQYF.

In this sample, this clonotype turned up a few times. The genes are TRBV3-2 and TRBJ2-5. TRBV3-2 is tagged as a pseudogene. CDR3 length: 15 amino acids. The CDR3 sequence is CASSQGVRKVETQYF. As DNA, the CDR3 is TGTGCCAGCAGCCAAGGGGTTCGGAAAGTCGAGACCCAGTACTTC.

The chain combines TRBV2 with TRBJ2-2, with no clear D. The CDR3 loop spans 11 amino acids. Trimming removed 3 bases at V and 6 bases at J, with 2 bases between. CDR1 is SNHLY and CDR2 is FYNNEI in the germline V gene. The CDR3 DNA is TGTGCCAGCAGTGATCCCGGGGAGCTGTTTTTT. Protein product: CASSDPGELFF.

The CDR3 sequence is CSVEDRESTDTQYF. The CDR3 nucleotides are TGCAGCGTTGAAGATAGGGAGAGCACAGATACGCAGTATTTT. The genes are TRBV29-1 and TRBJ2-3; TRBD2 is a possible D gene (5 bases). This CDR3 region has 14 residues. CDR1 is SQVTM and CDR2 is ANQGSEA in the germline V gene. Deletions cut 0 bases from V and 0 bases from J, with 7 bases between.

V is TRBV29-1 and J is TRBJ2-7; D might be TRBD1 (5 bases). This CDR3 region has 11 residues. V dropped 5 bases and J dropped 3 bases, with 8 bases sitting between them. Germline-derived CDR1 and CDR2 are SQVTM and ANQGSEA. The CDR3 sequence: CSVNTGYEQYV. Written as DNA, the CDR3 is TGCAGCGTTAACACAGGCTACGAGCAGTACGTC.

This clonotype was observed at least ten times. This chain links TRBV7-3 with TRBJ2-1; 8 positions agree with TRBD1. Germline lookup yields CDR1 SGHTA and CDR2 FQGTGA. The CDR3 consists of 15 residues. J lost 5 bases, V lost 5 bases, and 8 bases had no gene match. CDR3 in DNA: TGTGCCAGCAGCCTCCGCAGGGGGCGGGACAATGAGCAGTTCTTC. Its translation is CASSLRRGRDNEQFF.

This clonotype has more than one count but fewer than ten. The chain couples TRBV7-6 to TRBJ1-1; 9 positions agree with TRBD1. CDR1 and CDR2 (germline): SGHVS, FNYEAQ. The V and J ends lost 4 bases and 4 bases, in that order; junction bases with no gene match: 7. The CDR3 totals 15 residues. CDR3 DNA sequence: TGTGCCAGCAGCTACTCCGGACAGGGGAGCACTGAAGCTTTCTTT. Its protein product is CASSYSGQGSTEAFF.

This clonotype has a handful of counts. This CDR3 reads CASSTRTGWSTGELFF. CDR3 coding DNA: TGTGCCAGCAGTACACGGACAGGATGGAGTACCGGGGAGCTGTTTTTT. The chain recombines TRBV27 with TRBJ2-2; 7 nucleotides align to TRBD1. The CDR3 has 16 residues. Germline V gene sequence: CDR1 MNHEY, CDR2 SMNVEV (reference sequence). V was clipped by 5 bases and J by 5 bases; unmatched bases: 11.

CDR3 DNA sequence: TGTGCCAGCAGGCCGACAGGGAGGAATGGCTACACCTTC. Residues: CASRPTGRNGYTF. The V gene is TRBV12-3 or TRBV12-4, the J gene TRBJ1-2; TRBD1 aligns across 7 bases. The junction had 7 bases not matched to a gene; V was cut back by 6 bases and J by 6 bases. The CDR3 is made up of 13 amino acids.

This rearrangement joins TRBV9 to TRBJ1-2, with a possible D match to TRBD1 (6 bases). V lost 2 bases to trimming and J lost 8 bases, with 19 bases between them. Germline assignment: CDR1 SGDLS and CDR2 YYNGEE. This CDR3 spans 15 amino acids. The CDR3 loop reads CASSVRETGSWGYTF. In nucleotides, the CDR3 is TGTGCCAGCAGCGTCAGAGAAACAGGGAGCTGGGGCTACACCTTC. Combining the CDR3 with reference TRBV9 and TRBJ1-2 gives the whole variable domain DSGVTQTPKHLITATGQRVTLRCSPRSGDLSVYWYQQSLDQGLQFLIQYYNGEERAKGNILERFSAQQFPDLHSELNLSSLELGDSALYFCASSVRETGSWGYTFGSGTRLTVV.

This clonotype has only a few counts. The V and J genes are TRBV2 and TRBJ1-2, with a possible D match to TRBD1 (5 bases). Per the germline V gene, CDR1 is SNHLY and CDR2 is FYNNEI. V lost 1 base to trimming and J lost 4 bases, with 10 bases between them. The CDR3 spans 14 residues. The CDR3 region is CASSEDRQGYGYTF. Here the CDR3 DNA reads TGTGCCAGCAGTGAAGACAGGCAAGGCTATGGCTACACCTTC. Full variable domain (outside the CDR3, taken from reference TRBV2 and TRBJ1-2): EPEVTQTPSHQVTQMGQEVILRCVPISNHLYFYWYRQILGQKVEFLVSFYNNEISEKSEIFDDQFSVERPDGSNFTLKIRSTKLEDSAMYFCASSEDRQGYGYTFGSGTRLTVV.

This chain links TRBV19 with TRBJ2-3; no reliable D call. Trimming stripped 2 bases from V and 0 bases from J, with 9 bases between. The germline V gene has CDR1 LNHDA and CDR2 SQIVND (reference sequence). The CDR3 covers 15 residues. The CDR3 region is CASSIRPTSTDTQYF. CDR3 sequence (DNA): TGTGCCAGTAGTATACGGCCAACCAGCACAGATACGCAGTATTTT.

This clonotype was detected only a few times. This chain uses TRBV7-3 with TRBJ2-5, with D unclear. Trimming cost V 2 bases and J 2 bases, with 6 bases left between them. The CDR3 has 13 amino acids. Germline V gene lookup returns CDR1 SGHTA and CDR2 FQGTGA. CDR3 amino acids: CASSLSSQETQYF. CDR3 nucleotides: TGTGCCAGCAGCTTATCTTCACAAGAGACCCAGTACTTC. Full variable domain (outside the CDR3, taken from reference TRBV7-3 and TRBJ2-5): GAGVSQTPSNKVTEKGKYVELRCDPISGHTALYWYRQSLGQGPEFLIYFQGTGAADDSGLPNDRFFAVRPEGSVSTLKIQRTERGDSAVYLCASSLSSQETQYFGPGTRLLVL.

The rearrangement joins TRBV10-1 to TRBJ1-6, with 8 bases lining up with TRBD1. V lost 8 bases, J lost 7 bases, and 1 base stayed unmatched. Germline V lookup: CDR1 WNHNN, CDR2 SYGVQD (reference sequence). This CDR3 is built from 12 residues. DNA for the CDR3: TGCGCCAGCCAGGGGGCGAATTCACCCCTCCACTTT. This translates into CASQGANSPLHF.

This CDR3 is CASSPGTDRITDTQYF. Here the CDR3 DNA reads TGTGCCAGCAGCCCTGGGACGGACAGGATCACAGATACGCAGTATTTT. The chain has TRBV11-3 and TRBJ2-3; 7 bases fit TRBD1. Germline V gene lookup returns CDR1 SGHNT and CDR2 YENEEA. Trimming removed 5 bases from V and 2 bases from J; junction bases left unmatched: 10. The CDR3 is 16 amino acids.

The chain employs TRBV6-6 and TRBJ2-3, with TRBD1 identical over 9 bases. V dropped 0 bases and J dropped 6; count of bases not matched to a gene: 10. Germline values: CDR1 MNHNY, CDR2 SVGAGI (reference sequence). This CDR3 spans 17 amino acids. The chain's CDR3 is CASSYSRMTGGSDTQYF. The CDR3 DNA is TGTGCCAGCAGTTACTCGCGCATGACAGGGGGGTCGGATACGCAGTATTTT.

This clonotype was observed a handful of times. The gene calls are TRBV5-1 and TRBJ2-3, with D hard to call. The germline V and J ends were trimmed by 0 bases and 4 bases, with 3 bases remaining between them. Germline loops: CDR1 SGHRS, CDR2 YFSETQ. This CDR3 region has 12 residues. CDR3 sequence: CASSLDPDTQYF. CDR3 sequence (DNA): TGCGCCAGCAGCTTGGACCCAGATACGCAGTATTTT.

J is TRBJ2-7 and V is TRBV28; tentative D call: TRBD1 (6 bases). Per germline, CDR1 MDHEN and CDR2 SYDVKM. Trimming took 1 base from V and 0 from J, leaving 13 bases between them. CDR3 length: 16 amino acids. This CDR3 reads CASSLSTGRHSYEQYV. CDR3 DNA sequence: TGTGCCAGCAGTTTATCCACAGGGAGACACTCCTACGAGCAGTACGTC.

The chain combines TRBV14 with TRBJ1-1; the D gene is possibly TRBD1 (5 bases). The CDR3 has 16 amino acids. CDR1 SGHDN and CDR2 FVKESK come from the germline V gene. V was cut by 0 bases and J by 1 base, with 12 bases left in between. CDR3 nucleotide sequence: TGTGCCAGCAGCCAAGATTTCGGGGGAAAGAACACTGAAGCTTTCTTT. It translates to CASSQDFGGKNTEAFF.

This clonotype was seen many times. The DNA of the CDR3 is TGTGCCAGCAGTCCGGGACAGACCTCCATTCCAAAAAACATTCAGTACTTC. Translated, it gives CASSPGQTSIPKNIQYF. The chain joins TRBV6-2 or TRBV6-3 to TRBJ2-4, with 7 bases lining up with TRBD1. This CDR3 spans 17 amino acids. Looked up from germline, CDR1 is MNHEY and CDR2 is SVGEGT. Unmatched junction bases numbered 14, after V lost 5 bases and J lost 4 bases.

This clonotype turned up a few times. The chain joins TRBV12-3 or TRBV12-4 to TRBJ2-5; 9 bases match TRBD1. The CDR3 covers 14 residues. After removal of 5 bases from V and 5 bases from J, the junction contained 6 bases not matched to a gene. The CDR3 spells CASSAHRGQETQYF. CDR3 in DNA: TGTGCCAGCAGTGCTCACAGGGGGCAGGAGACCCAGTACTTC.

This clonotype has just a few counts. The chain joins TRBV3-1 to TRBJ1-3; D not resolved. This CDR3 contains 13 residues. Trimming pared 8 bases from V and 0 bases from J, leaving 8 bases between. Looked up from germline, CDR1 is LGHDT and CDR2 is YNNKEL (reference sequence). The CDR3 loop is CASGRFSGNTIYF. The CDR3 region has the DNA TGTGCCAGCGGACGGTTCTCTGGAAACACCATATATTTT.